The 27 T cell receptor beta chains below were found in one sample sequenced in a study of blood T cell repertoires in COVID-19. Data came from immunoSEQ multiplex PCR; TCRdb stores just in-frame clones and leaves some out. Here the sample spans about 260,000 clones, approximately 86% being singletons. The sequenced material came from peripheral blood. The origin of the receptors is a human donor in a cohort sampled during active COVID-19.

The chain is built from TRBV28 and TRBJ2-7; TRBD2 agrees at 7 bases. CDR3 size: 18 residues. Germline-derived CDR1 and CDR2 are MDHEN and SYDVKM. V gave up 4 bases and J gave up 4 bases; unmatched junction bases: 19. The CDR3 DNA reads as TGTGCCAGCAGTTCCCCGCATGAGGGGAGGGGAGCGGGTTACGAGCAGTACTTC. This gives the protein CASSSPHEGRGAGYEQYF.

The rearrangement links TRBV20-1 to TRBJ1-5, with TRBD1 identical over 7 bases. Germline CDR1 DFQATT, CDR2 SNEGSKA (reference sequence). V gave up 5 bases and J gave up 2 bases; unmatched junction bases: 3. The CDR3 consists of 13 residues. The CDR3 is CSAGGQGNQPQHF. In DNA, the CDR3 is TGCAGTGCTGGTGGACAGGGCAATCAGCCCCAGCATTTT.

The V gene is TRBV11-2, the J gene TRBJ2-7; 11 bases line up with TRBD2. The V and J ends lost 6 bases and 3 bases, in that order; junction bases with no gene match: 7. CDR1 SGHAT and CDR2 FQNNGV come from the germline V gene. The CDR3 contains 15 residues. The CDR3 sequence is CASRIGTSGGYEQYF. CDR3 coding DNA: TGTGCCAGCAGAATCGGGACTAGCGGAGGCTACGAGCAGTACTTC.

This CDR3 reads CASSFMAASSYNEQFF. The CDR3 DNA follows: TGTGCCAGCAGCTTTATGGCAGCTAGCTCCTACAATGAGCAGTTCTTC. The chain recombines TRBV5-4 with TRBJ2-1; no firm D call. Trimming removed 2 bases at V and 0 bases at J, with 12 bases between. Germline CDR1 is SGHNT and CDR2 is YYREEE (reference sequence). CDR3 length: 16 residues.

The chain is built from TRBV6-5 and TRBJ1-1; D possibly corresponds to TRBD1 (5 bases). CDR3 length: 14 residues. The ends were cut back, 4 bases at V and 7 bases at J, with 16 bases in the middle. From germline, CDR1 is MNHEY and CDR2 SVGAGI. The CDR3 loop is CASSLGAHSREAFF. CDR3 nucleotide sequence: TGTGCCAGCAGTTTAGGGGCCCACTCCCGTGAAGCTTTCTTT.

The chain employs TRBV27 and TRBJ2-7; D might be TRBD1 (6 bases). The V end lost 2 bases, the J end lost 7 bases, and 18 bases lay between the germline ends. Germline CDR1 reads MNHEY; CDR2 reads SMNVEV (reference sequence). The CDR3 covers 15 residues. CDR3 amino acids: CASSLPGVPSREQYF. For the CDR3, the DNA is TGTGCCAGCAGTTTACCAGGGGTGCCCTCCCGGGAGCAGTACTTC.

The chain links TRBV7-6 to TRBJ2-1, with 9 bases that match TRBD1. Germline V CDR1 and CDR2: SGHVS, FNYEAQ. The CDR3 contains 18 residues. Losses at the gene ends were 1 base for V and 7 bases for J; bases not matched to a gene: 14. For the CDR3, the DNA is TGTGCCAGCAGCTTAGTGGCGCAGAGTGACAGGGGGTCTAATGAGCAGTTCTTC. It yields the protein CASSLVAQSDRGSNEQFF.

V and J are TRBV5-4 and TRBJ1-2, with D possibly matching TRBD1 (6 bases). The germline V and J ends were trimmed by 2 bases and 5 bases, with 13 bases remaining between them. Germline-derived CDR1 and CDR2 are SGHNT and YYREEE (reference sequence). There are 14 residues in the CDR3. Here the CDR3 DNA reads TGTGCCAGCAGCTTAATTACAGGGATTTATGGCTACACCTTC. It is translated as CASSLITGIYGYTF.

The chain carries TRBV19 and TRBJ2-2, with a weak D call TRBD2 (6 bases). The V and J ends lost 6 bases and 7 bases respectively, with 12 bases between them. The CDR3 has 13 residues. Germline lookup yields CDR1 LNHDA and CDR2 SQIVND (reference sequence). DNA of the CDR3: TGTGCCAGTAGCGTCGTGGAGGGCGGGGAGCTGTTTTTT. Its translation is CASSVVEGGELFF.

J is TRBJ2-7 and V is TRBV7-7; TRBD1 aligns across 9 bases. The V gene's germline CDR1 is SSHAT and CDR2 FNYEAQ (reference sequence). The CDR3 totals 14 residues. The V and J ends lost 1 base and 2 bases, in that order; junction bases with no gene match: 0. Written as DNA, the CDR3 is TGTGCCAGCAGCTTAGGGACAGGGGCCTACGAGCAGTACTTC. Translating it yields CASSLGTGAYEQYF.

The rearrangement links TRBV4-2 to TRBJ2-7; weak D call: TRBD1 (5 bases). The CDR3 runs to 14 residues. V was cut by 1 base and J by 4 bases, with 11 bases left in between. CDR1 and CDR2 (germline): LGHNA, YNFKEQ. The CDR3 reads CASSQVRGGYEQYF. The CDR3 DNA follows: TGTGCCAGCAGCCAAGTTAGGGGCGGATACGAGCAGTACTTC.

The chain couples TRBV7-3 to TRBJ2-1; TRBD1 is a possible D gene (5 bases). Germline V lookup: CDR1 SGHTA, CDR2 FQGTGA. The CDR3 consists of 13 residues. Trimming removed 4 bases from V and 9 bases from J, with 13 bases in between. The CDR3 DNA is TGTGCCAGCAGCTATGGCAGGGTGACTGAGCAGTTCTTC. This translates into CASSYGRVTEQFF.

The chain couples TRBV18 to TRBJ1-2; unclear D gene. The CDR3 totals 13 residues. Germline assignment: CDR1 KGHSH and CDR2 LQKENI. Trimming pared 6 bases from V and 6 bases from J, leaving 14 bases between. CDR3 region: CASSGRSRHGYTF. For the CDR3, the DNA is TGTGCCAGCTCCGGTCGGAGCCGCCATGGCTACACCTTC.

This chain uses TRBV11-2 with TRBJ1-6; D not certain. The CDR3 runs to 14 residues. V gave up 2 bases and J gave up 7 bases, with 9 bases separating them. Germline CDR1 reads SGHAT; CDR2 reads FQNNGV. CDR3 nucleotide sequence: TGTGCCAGCAGCTTATTTTCGGGGAATTCACCCCTCCACTTT. Its protein is CASSLFSGNSPLHF.

This CDR3 is CASSSTGAYNEQFF. CDR3 DNA sequence: TGTGCCAGCAGTTCGACAGGGGCCTACAATGAGCAGTTCTTC. The J gene is TRBJ2-1, the V gene TRBV2; 8 bases match TRBD1. CDR3 size: 14 residues. Germline loops: CDR1 SNHLY, CDR2 FYNNEI. V shed 5 bases, J shed 2 bases, and the junction held 2 bases outside the gene matches.

The V and J genes are TRBV19 and TRBJ1-1; 7 bases are a match to TRBD1. Looked up from germline, CDR1 is LNHDA and CDR2 is SQIVND (reference sequence). The CDR3 runs to 16 residues. The V and J ends lost 5 bases and 1 base, in that order; junction bases with no gene match: 10. The CDR3 DNA reads as TGTGCCAGTAGTGCCTGGGACAGCGGATCGAACACTGAAGCTTTCTTT. Its protein is CASSAWDSGSNTEAFF.

This clone appeared once. The chain joins TRBV5-6 to TRBJ2-3; D uncertain. The CDR3 runs 13 residues. Germline V gives CDR1 SGHDT, CDR2 YYEEEE. Trimming took off 3 bases at V and 0 bases at J, with 5 bases between the two ends. The CDR3 region has the DNA TGTGCCAGCAGCTCCTCTAGCACAGATACGCAGTATTTT. Residues: CASSSSSTDTQYF.

On this clone itself: At the DNA level, this CDR3 is encoded by other sequences in the same sample as well. The rearrangement joins TRBV30 to TRBJ2-7; D gene uncertain. Germline V CDR1 and CDR2: GTSNPN, SVGIG (reference sequence). CDR3 length: 12 residues. Trimming left V 2 bases short and J 3 bases short, with 8 bases between. CDR3 in DNA: TGTGCCTGGAGTCCCACATACTACGAGCAGTACTTC. Translated: CAWSPTYYEQYF.

The chain recombines TRBV18 with TRBJ1-3, with D uncertain. CDR1 and CDR2 from the germline V gene are KGHSH and LQKENI. V lost 5 bases and J 0 bases, leaving 11 bases between the germline ends. CDR3 length: 15 amino acids. This CDR3 reads CASSGRGFSGNTIYF. The CDR3 DNA reads as TGTGCCAGCTCAGGACGGGGTTTCTCTGGAAACACCATATATTTT.

V and J are TRBV19 and TRBJ1-2, with D unclear. Trimming removed 3 bases from V and 3 bases from J, with 8 bases in between. Germline V CDR1 and CDR2: LNHDA, SQIVND (reference sequence). The CDR3 is made up of 13 amino acids. Written as DNA, the CDR3 is TGTGCCAGTAGTATGGGAGGAGACTATGGCTACACCTTC. Encoded protein: CASSMGGDYGYTF.

This clone has a handful of counts. This sequence joins TRBV5-1 and TRBJ1-5, with D possibly being TRBD1 (5 bases). V lost 4 bases to trimming and J lost 2 bases, with 13 bases between them. Germline CDR1 and CDR2: SGHRS and YFSETQ. This CDR3 contains 15 residues. CDR3 loop: CASSPGSGGNQPQHF. CDR3 bases: TGCGCCAGCAGCCCGGGGTCGGGGGGCAATCAGCCCCAGCATTTT.

J is TRBJ2-2 and V is TRBV18; D is possibly TRBD1 (6 bases). This CDR3 has 17 residues. V lost 6 bases, J lost 2 bases, and 19 bases lay in between. Germline V gene data show CDR1 as KGHSH and CDR2 as LQKENI. The CDR3 DNA reads as TGTGCCAGCTCCCTCAGCACCGGGACATTCAACACCGGGGAGCTGTTTTTT. It codes for CASSLSTGTFNTGELFF.

This clone was observed a few times. The chain couples TRBV6-6 to TRBJ1-6, with 9 nucleotides matching TRBD1. The CDR3 runs to 14 residues. With V trimmed by 2 bases and J by 17 bases, 10 bases remained unmatched. Germline V lookup: CDR1 MNHNY, CDR2 SVGAGI (reference sequence). The CDR3 region is CASSYERDRVYVHF. CDR3 nucleotides: TGTGCCAGCAGTTACGAACGGGACAGGGTGTACGTCCACTTT.

The chain joins TRBV3-1 (or the pseudogene TRBV3-2) to TRBJ2-5; D possibly corresponds to TRBD1 (6 bases). CDR3 length: 19 residues. Trimming shortened V by 3 bases and J by 9 bases, and 32 bases separated the two germline ends. Per the germline V gene, CDR1 is LGHDT and CDR2 is YNNKEL (reference sequence). CDR3 nucleotide sequence: TGTGCCAGCAGCCATCCCCTCGAGATGGACCAGGGGCCCCGGGGAGCCCAGTACTTC. It encodes CASSHPLEMDQGPRGAQYF.

V gene TRBV29-1 combines with J gene TRBJ2-7; 8 bases are a match to TRBD2. Germline-derived CDR1 and CDR2 are SQVTM and ANQGSEA. The CDR3 extends over 13 amino acids. Trimming took 2 bases from V and 4 from J; bases not matched to a gene: 4. DNA of the CDR3: TGCAGCGTTGAATTAGCGGGGTTATACGAGCAGTACTTC. Translated: CSVELAGLYEQYF.

This clone has more than one count but fewer than ten. The rearrangement uses TRBV7-9 and TRBJ2-7, with 9 bases lining up with TRBD2. There are 15 residues in the CDR3. V lost 3 bases, J lost 6 bases, and 9 bases stayed unmatched. Germline V gives CDR1 SEHNR, CDR2 FQNEAQ (reference sequence). CDR3 in DNA: TGTGCCAGCAGCTTTCCCCAGGGACTAGCAGTCGAGCAGTACTTC. Translating it yields CASSFPQGLAVEQYF.

The chain recombines TRBV19 with TRBJ1-1; 10 bases align to TRBD1. CDR1 and CDR2 from the germline V gene are LNHDA and SQIVND (reference sequence). CDR3 length: 15 amino acids. The J segment lost 0 bases and the V segment lost 8 bases, leaving 6 bases of the junction unmatched. CDR3 amino acids: CASRTGGRVNTEAFF. The CDR3 nucleotides read TGTGCCAGTCGGACAGGGGGACGGGTGAACACTGAAGCTTTCTTT.